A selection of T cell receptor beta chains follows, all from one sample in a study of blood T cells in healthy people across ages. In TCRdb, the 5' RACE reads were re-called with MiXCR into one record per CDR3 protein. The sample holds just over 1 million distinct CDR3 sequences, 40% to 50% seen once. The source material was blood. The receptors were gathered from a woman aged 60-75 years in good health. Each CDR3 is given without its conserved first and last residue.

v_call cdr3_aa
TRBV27 ASSNSGLAGVNEQF
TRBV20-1 SARIDRSGAF
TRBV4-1 ASSQDRVAGAYNEQF
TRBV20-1 SARGTSGDTADTQY
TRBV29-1 SVFSYEQY
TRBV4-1 ASSQDGTGLGEQY
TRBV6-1 AIQGIAGAGEQF
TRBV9 ASSVDVGATAEQY
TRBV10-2 ASLRTSETDTQY
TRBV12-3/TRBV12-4 ASSFGASQPQH
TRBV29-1 SVDSSGYTDTQY